This TCR beta chain is from a study of OX40 agonist ivuxolimab in advanced cancers. In the study overall: The costimulatory receptor OX40 (CD134) was targeted by ivuxolimab, a fully human IgG2 agonistic monoclonal antibody. Intravenous ivuxolimab was administered to patients every 2 weeks at six dose levels: 0.01, 0.1, 0.3, 1.5, 3 and 10 mg/kg. Of the 50 or so patients in dose escalation, 19 had hepatocellular carcinoma, some 15 had melanoma, 9 had renal cell carcinoma and 9 had head and neck cancer. The dose-escalation cohort was roughly 83% male with a mean age of approximately 60 years, ranging from about 23 to 85. Patients were allowed to have had prior anti-PD-1, anti-PD-L1 or anti-CTLA-4 therapy, and less than 45% of the dose-escalation patients had previously received checkpoint inhibitors. Three dose-escalation patients achieved partial responses, one with hepatocellular carcinoma and two with cutaneous melanoma. Peripheral TCRbeta sequencing aimed to test whether ivuxolimab altered TCR sequence diversity and caused clonal T-cell expansion. The paper describes the monotherapy dose-escalation part (N of about 50 patients) of the phase I trial of ivuxolimab. Broader findings and caveats from the paper: After ivuxolimab, CD8+ T cells had more expanded clones than CD4+ T cells on average. The antigen specificity of the clonally expanded peripheral T cells was not determined. Low levels of normalized T-cell clonal expansion were also seen in some nonresponding patients. At doses from 0.1 to 3.0 mg/kg, clonal expansion was seen in both CD4+ and CD8+ blood T cells between baseline and week 6. In the 0.1-3.0 mg/kg groups, partial responders had among the lowest normalized peripheral clonal expansion, particularly in CD8+ T cells.

Patients with autoimmune disease history or receiving systemic immunosuppression were excluded from the trial. In every dose cohort, peripheral blood was drawn for TCR sequencing at baseline, cycle 4 day 1, and cycle 7 day 1. Samples were obtained from an open-label, multicenter, first-in-human phase I dose-escalation trial of ivuxolimab. Adults with locally advanced or metastatic melanoma, renal cell carcinoma, hepatocellular carcinoma or head and neck squamous cell carcinoma were enrolled in the trial. CD4+ and CD8+ T cells were sorted separately from peripheral blood before TCR sequencing. From the cysteine through the phenylalanine, the CDR3 covers 14 amino acids. Only the CDR3 part of the read is kept: 42 bases, read in frame from the first base. Here V drops 8 bases and J drops 5 bases, and the junction holds 9 bases not matched to any gene. In the germline V gene, CDR1 corresponds to MDHEN and CDR2 to SYDVKM.

Genomic DNA was extracted from sorted cells for sequencing of the TCRbeta CDR3 region. TCRbeta CDR3 regions were sequenced using the immunoSEQ Assay. TCRdb took this table from immuneACCESS and kept in-frame rearrangements with V and J called. Such tables lack part of the clones; where checked against another copy, unresolved V genes explain under half of the gap, and the rest is unexplained. This sample comprises 70,000 to 85,000 clones, approximately 81% of them detected only once. Of the sample, over 2% falls within the top ten clones. In the case of this clone: Its recognized antigen is unknown. It has no much larger one-base neighbor in the sample; base qualities were not kept.

The chain joins TRBV28 to TRBJ1-2, with 9 middle bases fitting TRBD1. The sequence came from an adult with an advanced solid tumor such as melanoma, head and neck, liver or kidney cancer. Here the sequenced sample was CD4+ or CD8+ T cells sorted from blood, taken in a trial of the OX40 agonist ivuxolimab. The nucleotide sequence is given as TGTGCCAGCTTAGCGGGGGGACAGGGTTATGGCTACACCTTC. It encodes CASLAGGQGYGYTF.